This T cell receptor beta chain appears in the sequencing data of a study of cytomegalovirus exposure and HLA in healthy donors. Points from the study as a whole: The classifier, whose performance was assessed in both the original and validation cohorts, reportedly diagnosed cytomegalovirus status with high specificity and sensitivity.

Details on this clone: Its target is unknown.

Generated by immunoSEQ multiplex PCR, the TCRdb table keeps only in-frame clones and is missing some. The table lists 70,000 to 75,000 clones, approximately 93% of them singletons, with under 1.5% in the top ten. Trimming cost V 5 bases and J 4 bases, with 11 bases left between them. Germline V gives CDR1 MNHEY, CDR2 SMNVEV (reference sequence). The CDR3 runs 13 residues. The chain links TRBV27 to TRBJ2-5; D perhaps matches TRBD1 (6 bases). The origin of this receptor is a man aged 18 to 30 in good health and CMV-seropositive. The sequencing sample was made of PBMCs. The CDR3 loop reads CASSHLGGETQYF. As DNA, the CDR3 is TGTGCCAGCAGTCACCTAGGGGGAGAGACCCAGTACTTC.